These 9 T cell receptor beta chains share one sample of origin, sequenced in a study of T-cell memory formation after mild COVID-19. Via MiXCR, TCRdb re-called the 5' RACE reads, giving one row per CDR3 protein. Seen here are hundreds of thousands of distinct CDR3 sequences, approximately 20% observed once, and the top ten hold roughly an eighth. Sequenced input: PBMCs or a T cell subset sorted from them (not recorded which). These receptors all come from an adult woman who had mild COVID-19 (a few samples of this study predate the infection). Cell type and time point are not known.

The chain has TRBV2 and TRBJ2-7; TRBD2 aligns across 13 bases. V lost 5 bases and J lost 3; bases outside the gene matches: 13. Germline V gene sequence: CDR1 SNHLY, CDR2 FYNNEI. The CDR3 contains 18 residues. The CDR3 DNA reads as TGTGCCAGCAGTTCACCGCCCGGGACTAGCGGGACCTACTACGAGCAGTACTTC. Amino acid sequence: CASSSPPGTSGTYYEQYF.

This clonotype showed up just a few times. In DNA, the CDR3 is TGCAGTGCTCACATCAAAACGGTCCCCCCGAACTATGGCTACACCTTC. This encodes CSAHIKTVPPNYGYTF. The chain is built from TRBV20-1 and TRBJ1-2; D is ambiguous. The CDR3 extends over 16 amino acids. The germline gives CDR1 DFQATT, CDR2 SNEGSKA (reference sequence). V was pared by 5 bases and J by 2 bases, with 21 bases between.

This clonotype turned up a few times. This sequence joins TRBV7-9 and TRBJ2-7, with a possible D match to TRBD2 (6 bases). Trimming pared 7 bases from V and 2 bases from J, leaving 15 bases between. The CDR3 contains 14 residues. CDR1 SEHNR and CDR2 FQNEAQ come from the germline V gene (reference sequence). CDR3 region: CASTHGEVAYEQYF. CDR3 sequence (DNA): TGTGCCAGCACTCACGGGGAGGTTGCCTACGAGCAGTACTTC.

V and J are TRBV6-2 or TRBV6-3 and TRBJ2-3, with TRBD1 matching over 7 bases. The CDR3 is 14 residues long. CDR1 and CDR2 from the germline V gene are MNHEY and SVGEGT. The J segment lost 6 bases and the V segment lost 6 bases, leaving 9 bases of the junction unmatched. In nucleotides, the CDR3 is TGTGCCAGCAGCCGCCCGGGACAGCCTGATACGCAGTATTTT. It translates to CASSRPGQPDTQYF.

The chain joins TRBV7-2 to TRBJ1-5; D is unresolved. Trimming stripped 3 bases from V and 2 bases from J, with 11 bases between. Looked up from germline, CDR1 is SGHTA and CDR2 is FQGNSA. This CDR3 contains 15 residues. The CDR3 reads CASSFGIWGNQPQHF. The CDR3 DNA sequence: TGTGCCAGCAGCTTTGGGATTTGGGGCAATCAGCCCCAGCATTTT.

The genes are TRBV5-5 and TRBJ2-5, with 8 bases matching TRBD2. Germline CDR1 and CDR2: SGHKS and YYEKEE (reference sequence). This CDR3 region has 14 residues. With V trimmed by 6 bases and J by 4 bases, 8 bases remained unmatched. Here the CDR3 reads CASNQAGVGETQYF. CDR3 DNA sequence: TGTGCCAGCAACCAAGCGGGAGTCGGAGAGACCCAGTACTTC.

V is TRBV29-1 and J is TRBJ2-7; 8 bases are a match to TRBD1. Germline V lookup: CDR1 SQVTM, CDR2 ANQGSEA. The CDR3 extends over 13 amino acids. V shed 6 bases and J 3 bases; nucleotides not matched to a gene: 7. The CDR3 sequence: CSVSRTGIYEQYF. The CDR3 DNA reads TGCAGCGTATCGCGGACAGGGATCTACGAGCAGTACTTC.

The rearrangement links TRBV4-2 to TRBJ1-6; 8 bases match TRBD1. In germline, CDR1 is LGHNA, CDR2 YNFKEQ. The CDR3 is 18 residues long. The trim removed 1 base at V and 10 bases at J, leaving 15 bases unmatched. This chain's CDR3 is CASSQVPTGQGRGSPLHF. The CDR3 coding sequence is TGTGCCAGCAGCCAAGTCCCAACAGGACAGGGTAGGGGGTCACCCCTCCACTTT.

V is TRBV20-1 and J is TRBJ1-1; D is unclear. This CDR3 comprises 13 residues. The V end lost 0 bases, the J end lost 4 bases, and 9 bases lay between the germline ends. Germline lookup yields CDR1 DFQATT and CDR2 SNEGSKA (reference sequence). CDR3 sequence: CSARDAGSTEAFF. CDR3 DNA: TGCAGTGCTAGAGATGCGGGAAGCACTGAAGCTTTCTTT.